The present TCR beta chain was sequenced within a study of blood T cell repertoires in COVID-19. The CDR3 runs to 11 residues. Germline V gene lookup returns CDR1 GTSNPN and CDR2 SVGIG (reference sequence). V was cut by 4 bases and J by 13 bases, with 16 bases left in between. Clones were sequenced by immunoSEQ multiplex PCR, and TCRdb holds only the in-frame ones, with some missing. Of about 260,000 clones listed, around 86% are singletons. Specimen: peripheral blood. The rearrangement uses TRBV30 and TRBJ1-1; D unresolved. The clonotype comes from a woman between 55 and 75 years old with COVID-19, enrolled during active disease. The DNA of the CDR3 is TGTGCCTGGACCCCGATAGAAATACTTTTCTTT. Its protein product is CAWTPIEILFF.